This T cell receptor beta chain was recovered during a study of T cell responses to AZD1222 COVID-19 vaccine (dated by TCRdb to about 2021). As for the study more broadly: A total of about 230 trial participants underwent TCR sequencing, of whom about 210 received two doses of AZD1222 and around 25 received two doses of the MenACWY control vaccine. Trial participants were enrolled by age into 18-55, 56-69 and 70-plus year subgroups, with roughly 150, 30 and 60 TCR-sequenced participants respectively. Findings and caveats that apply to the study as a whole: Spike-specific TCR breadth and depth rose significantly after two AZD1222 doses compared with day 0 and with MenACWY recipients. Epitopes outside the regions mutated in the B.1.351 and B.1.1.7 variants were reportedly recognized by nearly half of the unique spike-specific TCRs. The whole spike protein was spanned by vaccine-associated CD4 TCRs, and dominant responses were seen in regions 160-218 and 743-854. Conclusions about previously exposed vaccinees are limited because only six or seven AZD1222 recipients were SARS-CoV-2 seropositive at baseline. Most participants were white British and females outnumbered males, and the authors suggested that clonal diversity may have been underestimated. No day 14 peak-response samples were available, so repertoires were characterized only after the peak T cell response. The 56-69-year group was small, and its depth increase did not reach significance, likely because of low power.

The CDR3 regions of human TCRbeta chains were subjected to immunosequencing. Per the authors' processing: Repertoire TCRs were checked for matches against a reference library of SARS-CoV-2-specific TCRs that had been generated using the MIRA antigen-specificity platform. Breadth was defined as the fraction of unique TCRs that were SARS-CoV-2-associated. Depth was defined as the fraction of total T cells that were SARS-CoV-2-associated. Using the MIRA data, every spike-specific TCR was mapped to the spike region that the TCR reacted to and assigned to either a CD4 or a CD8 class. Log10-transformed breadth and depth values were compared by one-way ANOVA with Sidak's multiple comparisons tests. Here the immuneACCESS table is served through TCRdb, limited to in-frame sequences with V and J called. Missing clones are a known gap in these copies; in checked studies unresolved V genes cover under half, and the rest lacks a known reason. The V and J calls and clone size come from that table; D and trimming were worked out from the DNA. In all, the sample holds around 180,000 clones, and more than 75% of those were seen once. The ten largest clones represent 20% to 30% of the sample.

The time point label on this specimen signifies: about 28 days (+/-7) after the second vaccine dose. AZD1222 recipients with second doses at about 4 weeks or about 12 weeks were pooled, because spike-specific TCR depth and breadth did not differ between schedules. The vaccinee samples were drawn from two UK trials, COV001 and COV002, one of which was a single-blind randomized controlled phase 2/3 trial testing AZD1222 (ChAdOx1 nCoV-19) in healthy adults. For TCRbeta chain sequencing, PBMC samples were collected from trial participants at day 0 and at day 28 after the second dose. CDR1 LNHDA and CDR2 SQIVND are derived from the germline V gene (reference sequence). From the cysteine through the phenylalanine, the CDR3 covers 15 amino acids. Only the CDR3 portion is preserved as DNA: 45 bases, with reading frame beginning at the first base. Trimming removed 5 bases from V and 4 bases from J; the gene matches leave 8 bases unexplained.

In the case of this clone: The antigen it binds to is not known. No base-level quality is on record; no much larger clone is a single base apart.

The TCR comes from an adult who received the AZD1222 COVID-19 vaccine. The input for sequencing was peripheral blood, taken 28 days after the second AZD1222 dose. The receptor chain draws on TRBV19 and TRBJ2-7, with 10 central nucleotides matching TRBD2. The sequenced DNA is TGTGCCAGTAGTGCAGGGGCTAGCGGGAGTTACGAGCAGTACTTC. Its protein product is CASSAGASGSYEQYF.